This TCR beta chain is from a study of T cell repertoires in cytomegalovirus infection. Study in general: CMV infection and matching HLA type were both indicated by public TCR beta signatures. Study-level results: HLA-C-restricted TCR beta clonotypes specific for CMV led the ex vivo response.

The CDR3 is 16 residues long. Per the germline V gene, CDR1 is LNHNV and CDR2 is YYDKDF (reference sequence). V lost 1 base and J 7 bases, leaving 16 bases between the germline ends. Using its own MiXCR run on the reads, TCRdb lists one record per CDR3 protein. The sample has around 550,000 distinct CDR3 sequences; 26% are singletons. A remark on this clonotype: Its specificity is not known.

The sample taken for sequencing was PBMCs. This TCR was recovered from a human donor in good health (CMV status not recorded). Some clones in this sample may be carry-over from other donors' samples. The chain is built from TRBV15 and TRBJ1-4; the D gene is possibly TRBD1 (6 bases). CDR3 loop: CATSRGEQGFGEKLFF. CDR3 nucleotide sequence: TGTGCCACCAGCAGAGGGGAACAGGGATTCGGTGAAAAACTGTTTTTT.